This TCR beta chain emerged from a study of blood T cell repertoires in COVID-19. On the study more broadly: PBMCs, B-cell-depleted T cells, or T cells were the source of the cDNA or gDNA that made up the material.

Source study methods: Using reference gene primer amplification, nucleated cell counts were estimated. Profiling relied on immunoSEQ multiplex PCR, and the TCRdb table lists in-frame clones only, not all of them. From that table come the V and J calls and clone size; the DNA was used to work out D and trimming. The table has approximately 120,000 clones, around 70% seen once; the top ten hold about 6%. CDR1 and CDR2 from the germline V gene are MNHEY and SVGAGI. The CDR3 covers 14 residues. Losses at the gene ends were 6 bases for V and 4 bases for J; bases not matched to a gene: 4. Enrolment of Seattle patients took place during active infection, and they were followed longitudinally.

Sequencing was carried out using peripheral blood. The V gene is TRBV6-5, the J gene TRBJ2-2; 8 nucleotides align to TRBD1. The sequence derives from a man at least 80 years old with COVID-19, enrolled during active disease. Here the CDR3 DNA reads TGTGCCAGCAGATTTACAGGGGGCACCGGGGAGCTGTTTTTT. This sequence encodes CASRFTGGTGELFF.